This entry lists 14 T cell receptor beta chains sequenced from one sample in a study of identical twins. TCRdb recomputed calls from the 5' RACE reads with MiXCR, one row per CDR3 protein. There are over 250,000 distinct CDR3 sequences in the sample; just under 9.5% occur only once, and 6% to 8.5% lies in the top ten. This same sample was also part of a study on yellow fever vaccine responses in identical twins.

The sequencing sample was made of CD8+ T cells sorted from blood. The receptors originated from a woman under 30 in good health.

This clonotype was counted at least ten times. The V and J genes are TRBV7-9 and TRBJ2-7, with D maybe TRBD1 (6 bases). The CDR3 runs to 13 residues. Germline V gene data show CDR1 as SEHNR and CDR2 as FQNEAQ (reference sequence). V lost 5 bases and J lost 3, with 11 bases in between. The CDR3 DNA follows: TGTGCCAGCAGCCCGGGACAAATCTACGAGCAGTACTTC. Its translation: CASSPGQIYEQYF.

In its sample, this clonotype was seen many times. The chain combines TRBV4-3 with TRBJ2-1, with TRBD2 identical over 7 bases. CDR1 and CDR2 (germline): LGHNA, YSLEER. The CDR3 consists of 16 residues. V lost 2 bases and J lost 7; bases outside the gene matches: 11. The CDR3 DNA is TGCGCCAGCAGCCAATTTGTGCGGGAGTCAGGGAATGAGCAGTTCTTC. Translated: CASSQFVRESGNEQFF.

This chain connects TRBV3-1 to TRBJ2-5; D call uncertain. Germline V gene lookup returns CDR1 LGHDT and CDR2 YNNKEL (reference sequence). The CDR3 spans 14 residues. The germline V and J ends were trimmed by 0 bases and 5 bases, with 10 bases remaining between them. CDR3 coding DNA: TGTGCCAGCAGCCAAGAACCTCCGAGGGAGACCCAGTACTTC. Protein: CASSQEPPRETQYF.

This clonotype came up many times. This chain uses TRBV3-1 with TRBJ2-7; D remains unclear. The CDR3 loop spans 15 amino acids. Germline loops: CDR1 LGHDT, CDR2 YNNKEL (reference sequence). The V end lost 0 bases, the J end lost 2 bases, and 11 bases lay between the germline ends. CDR3 in DNA: TGTGCCAGCAGCCAAGAGGTACGCCCCACCTACGAGCAGTACTTC. Amino acid sequence: CASSQEVRPTYEQYF.

This clonotype was found a few times. The chain carries TRBV7-9 and TRBJ2-5; 7 bases match TRBD2. V trimming: 3 bases; J trimming: 5 bases; junction bases outside the gene matches: 9. Germline V gene data show CDR1 as SEHNR and CDR2 as FQNEAQ (reference sequence). This CDR3 has 15 residues. The CDR3 coding sequence is TGTGCCAGCAGCTTCCTAGCGGCAGTTTACGAGACCCAGTACTTC. Translated: CASSFLAAVYETQYF.

In this sample, this clonotype turned up many times. This rearrangement joins TRBV11-1 to TRBJ2-2; weak D call: TRBD1 (6 bases). The germline V and J ends were trimmed by 5 bases and 0 bases, with 19 bases remaining between them. CDR3 length: 18 amino acids. Per the germline V gene, CDR1 is SGHAT and CDR2 is FQDESV (reference sequence). The CDR3, as DNA: TGTGCCAGCAGCAACTTGGACAGCACGGGCGCGAACACCGGGGAGCTGTTTTTT. The encoded protein is CASSNLDSTGANTGELFF. The variable domain in full, with the rest retrieved from reference TRBV11-1 and TRBJ2-2, is EAEVAQSPRYKITEKSQAVAFWCDPISGHATLYWYRQILGQGPELLVQFQDESVVDDSQLPKDRFSAERLKGVDSTLKIQPAELGDSAMYLCASSNLDSTGANTGELFFGEGSRLTVL.

V gene TRBV28 combines with J gene TRBJ2-1, with D possibly matching TRBD2 (5 bases). The germline V gene encodes CDR1 MDHEN and CDR2 SYDVKM. Trimming took 0 bases from V and 0 from J, leaving 12 bases between them. The CDR3 covers 17 residues. The CDR3 DNA is TGTGCCAGCAGTTTATGGCCTAGCAGCCGCTCCTACAATGAGCAGTTCTTC. Translating gives CASSLWPSSRSYNEQFF.

The chain uses TRBV30 and TRBJ1-1, with D hard to call. The CDR3 runs 13 residues. The germline CDR1 and CDR2 sequences are GTSNPN and SVGIG (reference sequence). V was cut by 2 bases and J by 4 bases, with 11 bases left in between. As DNA, the CDR3 is TGTGCCTGGAGTTCTGACACTACCACTGAAGCTTTCTTT. This sequence encodes CAWSSDTTTEAFF.

This clonotype was counted between two and nine times. The V gene is TRBV12-3 or TRBV12-4, the J gene TRBJ2-4; the D gene is possibly TRBD1 (6 bases). The V gene lost 8 bases and the J gene lost 0 bases, with 11 bases spanning the gap. The CDR3 is made up of 14 amino acids. CDR3 residues: CASGQSLAKNIQYF. The DNA for the CDR3 is TGTGCCAGCGGACAGAGCCTAGCCAAAAACATTCAGTACTTC.

The chain has TRBV6-5 and TRBJ2-2; D is perhaps TRBD2 (5 bases). The CDR3 runs to 13 residues. V lost 6 bases and J lost 5, with 10 bases in between. CDR1 is MNHEY, CDR2 SVGAGI, per germline. DNA for the CDR3: TGTGCCAGCAGCCCACTAGTTACCGGGGAGCTGTTTTTT. It yields the protein CASSPLVTGELFF.

This clonotype appeared a few times. V usage is TRBV27 and J usage is TRBJ2-1; a weak D match, TRBD2 (6 bases). Germline CDR1 is MNHEY and CDR2 is SMNVEV (reference sequence). Trimming removed 3 bases from V and 5 bases from J, with 14 bases in between. The CDR3 runs 15 residues. CDR3 DNA: TGTGCCAGCAGTTTGGATGGGACTGTACACAATGAGCAGTTCTTC. Residues: CASSLDGTVHNEQFF.

This clonotype was seen many times. The chain is built from TRBV7-9 and TRBJ1-1, with D uncertain. This CDR3 region has 13 residues. With 2 bases removed from V and 4 bases from J, the gap between germline ends came to 8 bases. Germline CDR1 and CDR2: SEHNR and FQNEAQ (reference sequence). The CDR3 sequence: CASSLPAGTEAFF. Here the CDR3 DNA reads TGTGCCAGCAGCTTACCGGCGGGCACTGAAGCTTTCTTT.

This clonotype was detected a few times. J is TRBJ2-7 and V is TRBV20-1; 7 bases are a match to TRBD1. With V trimmed by 6 bases and J by 5 bases, 1 base remained unmatched. The CDR3 sequence is 10 residues long. Germline values: CDR1 DFQATT, CDR2 SNEGSKA (reference sequence). CDR3 nucleotides: TGCAGTGCCGACAGGGACGAGCAGTACTTC. This translates into CSADRDEQYF.

The chain joins TRBV27 to TRBJ1-6; D is ambiguous. The CDR3 has 16 residues. Germline CDR1 is MNHEY and CDR2 is SMNVEV (reference sequence). Trimming removed 2 bases from V and 3 bases from J, with 11 bases in between. Here the CDR3 DNA reads TGTGCCAGCAGTTTAGAGGGAGGGCGCTATAATTCACCCCTCCACTTT. Amino acids: CASSLEGGRYNSPLHF.